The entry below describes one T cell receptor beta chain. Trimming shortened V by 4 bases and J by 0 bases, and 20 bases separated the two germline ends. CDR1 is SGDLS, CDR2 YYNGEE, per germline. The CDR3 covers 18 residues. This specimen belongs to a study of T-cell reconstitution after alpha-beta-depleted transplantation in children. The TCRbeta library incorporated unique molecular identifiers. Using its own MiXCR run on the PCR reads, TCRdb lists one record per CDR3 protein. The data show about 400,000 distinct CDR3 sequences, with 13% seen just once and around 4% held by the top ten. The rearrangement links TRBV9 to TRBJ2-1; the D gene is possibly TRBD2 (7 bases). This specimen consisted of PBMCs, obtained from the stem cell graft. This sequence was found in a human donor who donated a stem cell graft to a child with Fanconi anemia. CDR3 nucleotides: TGTGCCAGCAGCACCGCAGGAGGGGGGGCCAGCTCCTACAATGAGCAGTTCTTC. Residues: CASSTAGGGASSYNEQFF.